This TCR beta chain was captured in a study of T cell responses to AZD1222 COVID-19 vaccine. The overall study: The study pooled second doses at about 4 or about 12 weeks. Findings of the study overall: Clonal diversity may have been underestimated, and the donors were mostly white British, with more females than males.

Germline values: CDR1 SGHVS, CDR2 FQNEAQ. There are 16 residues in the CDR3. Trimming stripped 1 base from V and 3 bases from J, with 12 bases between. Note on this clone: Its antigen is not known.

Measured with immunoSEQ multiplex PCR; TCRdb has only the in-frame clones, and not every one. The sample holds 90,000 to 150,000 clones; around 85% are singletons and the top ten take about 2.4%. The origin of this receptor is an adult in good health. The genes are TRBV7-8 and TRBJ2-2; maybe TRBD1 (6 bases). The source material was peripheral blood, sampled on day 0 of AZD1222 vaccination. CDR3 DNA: TGTGCCAGCAGCTTAGTGGGCAGGGGTGACACCGGGGAGCTGTTTTTT. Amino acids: CASSLVGRGDTGELFF.